Listed below are T cell receptor beta chains from one sample, sequenced in a study of T cell repertoires in cytomegalovirus infection. TCRdb re-called the reads with MiXCR, one entry per CDR3 protein. The sample holds about 130,000 distinct CDR3 sequences, approximately 9.2% seen once. The material sequenced was PBMCs. These receptors were obtained from a human donor in good health (CMV status not recorded). Some clones in this sample may be carry-over from other donors' samples. The CDR3 runs from the conserved cysteine through the conserved F or W. Each record gives: V gene, clone size, J gene, D gene, CDR3 DNA, CDR3 protein. A D gene is named only where the DNA matches it firmly. Where a row states a size, it is once, few, many or the class of an expanded clone; other rows omit it.

TRBV2	NA	TRBJ2-7	TRBD2	TGTGCCAGCAGAGAGGCGGGACTAGCCCTCTGGGAGCAGTACTTC	CASREAGLALWEQYF
TRBV7-2	many	TRBJ2-1	TRBD1	TGTGCCAGCAGCTTAGTCGGCAGGGGGCTGAATGAGCAGTTCTTC	CASSLVGRGLNEQFF
TRBV20-1	few	TRBJ2-5	NA	TGCAGTGCTAGAGATCTGGGGGGCGCGAAGACCCAGTACTTC	CSARDLGGAKTQYF
TRBV28	many	TRBJ2-6	NA	TGTGCCAGCAGTTTACCGGCAGGGGTCGGGGCCAACGTCCTGACTTTC	CASSLPAGVGANVLTF
TRBV29-1	few	TRBJ1-1	NA	TGCGGGACGGACACTGAAGCTTTCTTT	CGTDTEAFF
TRBV5-4	many	TRBJ1-2	NA	TGTGCCAGCAGCCAGGGAGGAGAGCTTAACTATGGCTACACCTTC	CASSQGGELNYGYTF
TRBV9	many	TRBJ1-4	NA	TGTGCCAGCAGCACAAGACAGGCGGCGCGGGAAAAACTGTTTTTT	CASSTRQAAREKLFF
TRBV28	many	TRBJ1-2	NA	TGTGCCAGCAGTTTATCAGGTCAAACTAACTATGGCTACACCTTC	CASSLSGQTNYGYTF
TRBV7-2	many	TRBJ1-1	NA	TGTGCCAGCAGCTTAGACTGGACACCGAACACTGAAGCTTTCTTT	CASSLDWTPNTEAFF
TRBV7-2	many	TRBJ2-7	TRBD1	TGTGCCAGCAGCTCTCAGACAGGGGAAGGCTACGAGCAGTACTTC	CASSSQTGEGYEQYF
TRBV7-8	many	TRBJ1-6	NA	TGTGCCAGCAGAGACACAACAGGGAAAGCCTCTACTTCACCCCTCCACTTT	CASRDTTGKASTSPLHF
TRBV20-1	many	TRBJ2-5	NA	TGCAGTGCTAGACCGGACAGTCAAGAGACCCAGTACTTC	CSARPDSQETQYF
TRBV2	few	TRBJ1-2	TRBD1	TGTGCCAGCAGTCGGGACAGCTCTGGCTACACCTTC	CASSRDSSGYTF
TRBV7-9	NA	TRBJ2-2	NA	TGTGCCAGCAGCTTAGGAGGGACCCCCGGGGAGCTGTTTTTT	CASSLGGTPGELFF
TRBV20-1	NA	TRBJ2-3	NA	TGCAGTGCCCCCCAGGTGACGAGGGGCACAGATACGCAGTATTTT	CSAPQVTRGTDTQYF
TRBV20-1	NA	TRBJ2-3	NA	TGCAGTGCTACGATCACCGTAACAGATACGCAGTATTTT	CSATITVTDTQYF
TRBV18	many	TRBJ2-1	NA	TGTGCCAGCTCACCTAACCGGGACTTGTACAATGAGCAGTTCTTC	CASSPNRDLYNEQFF
TRBV5-1	many	TRBJ2-7	NA	TGCGCCAGCAGCGCCCGGGACGGCGGGGCGGGGGAGCAGTACTTC	CASSARDGGAGEQYF
TRBV6-2/TRBV6-3	few	TRBJ2-1	NA	TGTGCCAGCAGTTACGTGGGAAATGAGCAGTTCTTC	CASSYVGNEQFF
TRBV20-1	many	TRBJ1-2	NA	TGCAGTGCTAGCCTGGTGGGCAGGACCCCTAACTATGGCTACACCTTC	CSASLVGRTPNYGYTF
TRBV20-1	many	TRBJ2-1	TRBD2	TGCAGTGCTTGGACTAGCGGGCCCAATGAGCAGTTCTTC	CSAWTSGPNEQFF
TRBV20-1	NA	TRBJ2-2	TRBD1	TGCAGTGCTAGAGATTTAGGGGGCCGGAGCACCGGGGAGCTGTTTTTT	CSARDLGGRSTGELFF
TRBV7-2	many	TRBJ1-5	NA	TGTGCCAGCAGCTTAGAATCAGACAATCAGCCCCAGCATTTT	CASSLESDNQPQHF
TRBV20-1	NA	TRBJ1-6	NA	TGCAGTGCCCTAGAGACTGGCGGGTATTCACCCCTCCACTTT	CSALETGGYSPLHF
TRBV12-3/TRBV12-4	many	TRBJ1-1	TRBD1	TGTGCCAGCAGCCATAATAGACAGGGGCGTATGGGGACTGAAGCTTTCTTT	CASSHNRQGRMGTEAFF
TRBV29-1	many	TRBJ2-5	NA	TGCAGCGTTATCGGCAGGTACCAAGAGACCCAGTACTTC	CSVIGRYQETQYF
TRBV20-1	many	TRBJ1-2	TRBD1	TGCAGTGCTCTCCCCGCCTCCTCAGGGGGGCATGGCTACACCTTC	CSALPASSGGHGYTF
TRBV5-1	NA	TRBJ2-2	TRBD1	TGCGCCAGCAGCTCGGGACAGCCGAACACCGGGGAGCTGTTTTTT	CASSSGQPNTGELFF
TRBV12-5	many	TRBJ2-1	TRBD2	TGTGCTAGTGGTCCGTGGACTAGCGGGGGAATTAACAATGAGCAGTTCTTC	CASGPWTSGGINNEQFF
TRBV19	many	TRBJ2-5	NA	TGTGCCAGTAGTATTCAAGCAGGGGCAGGGGAGACCCAGTACTTC	CASSIQAGAGETQYF
TRBV27	many	TRBJ1-1	NA	TGTGCCAGCGCCAAAGTGGGGAACACTGAAGCTTTCTTT	CASAKVGNTEAFF
TRBV29-1	NA	TRBJ2-1	NA	TGCAGCGTTGCCCACAATGAGCAGTTCTTC	CSVAHNEQFF
TRBV5-6	many	TRBJ2-1	NA	TGTGCCAGCAGCTTGGTTCTTGAGCAGTTCTTC	CASSLVLEQFF
TRBV10-3	many	TRBJ1-4	TRBD1	TGTGCCATCTCGGGACAGGGAGATGAAAAACTGTTTTTT	CAISGQGDEKLFF
TRBV12-3/TRBV12-4	few	TRBJ1-3	NA	TGTGCCAGCCAGAGGGGCCTCGCTGGAAACACCATATATTTT	CASQRGLAGNTIYF
TRBV20-1	many	TRBJ2-3	NA	TGCAGTGCTAGAGAATCGACAGATACGCAGTATTTT	CSARESTDTQYF
TRBV3-1	few	TRBJ1-5	NA	TGTGCCAGCAGCGAAAGTCATAGCAATCAGCCCCAGCATTTT	CASSESHSNQPQHF
TRBV25-1	few	TRBJ2-2	TRBD1	TGTGCCAGCAGCAAATCGCCCCGACAGGGTGGGACCGGGGAGCTGTTTTTT	CASSKSPRQGGTGELFF
TRBV12-3/TRBV12-4	many	TRBJ2-2	NA	TGTGCCAGCAGACGACTGGGCACCGGGGAGCTGTTTTTT	CASRRLGTGELFF
TRBV5-1	few	TRBJ1-6	NA	TGCGCCAGCAGCTTGGAGGCGGGGGTCGGTTCACCCCTCCACTTT	CASSLEAGVGSPLHF
TRBV11-3	many	TRBJ2-2	NA	TGTGCCAGCAGCTTAGTGGGGGCGTCGGCCGGGGAGCTGTTTTTT	CASSLVGASAGELFF
TRBV6-2/TRBV6-3	many	TRBJ2-1	TRBD1	TGTGCCACCATACCTAGGACAGGGAATTACAATGAGCAGTTCTTC	CATIPRTGNYNEQFF
TRBV5-1	NA	TRBJ2-7	NA	TGCGCCAGCAGCTTTGAGGGATTCTACGAGCAGTACTTC	CASSFEGFYEQYF
TRBV18	many	TRBJ1-1	NA	TGTGCCAGCTTCCCCGACAGAACCATGAACACTGAAGCTTTCTTT	CASFPDRTMNTEAFF
TRBV7-2	many	TRBJ2-1	TRBD1	TGTGCCAGCAGCTTAGGAGCGGACAGGGTTAGGCAGTTCTTC	CASSLGADRVRQFF
TRBV6-1	few	TRBJ1-1	NA	TGTGCCAGCAGTGAAAATGGGAACACTGAAGCTTTCTTT	CASSENGNTEAFF
TRBV7-6	many	TRBJ1-1	NA	TGTGCCAGCAGCTTAACCGCGAACACTGAAGCTTTCTTT	CASSLTANTEAFF
TRBV7-8	many	TRBJ2-3	TRBD2	TGTGCCAGCAGCGACAGCGGGGGCATGGATACGCAGTATTTT	CASSDSGGMDTQYF